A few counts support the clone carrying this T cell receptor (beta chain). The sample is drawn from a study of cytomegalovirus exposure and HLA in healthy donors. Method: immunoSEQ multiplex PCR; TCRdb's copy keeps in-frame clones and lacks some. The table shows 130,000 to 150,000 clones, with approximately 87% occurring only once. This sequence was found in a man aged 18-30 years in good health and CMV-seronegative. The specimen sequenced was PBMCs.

For the CDR3, the DNA is TGTGCCAGCAGTTACGTCGGCTCTGGAAACACCATATATTTT. Protein: CASSYVGSGNTIYF. This sequence joins TRBV7-2 and TRBJ1-3; D call uncertain. The CDR3 spans 14 residues. The V end lost 6 bases, the J end lost 0 bases, and 9 bases lay between the germline ends. Germline CDR1 is SGHTA and CDR2 is FQGNSA.